The 25 T cell receptor beta chains presented below share a single source sample, sequenced in a study of early T cells in non-severe SARS-CoV-2 infection. TCRdb independently ran MiXCR on the 5' RACE reads; one entry per CDR3 protein. The table lists under 35,000 distinct CDR3 sequences, around 6.6% of them singletons, with less than 3% in the top ten. Sequenced: whole blood. The receptors originated from an adult who was a healthcare worker with PCR-confirmed SARS-CoV-2 infection or an uninfected control (not recorded which).

This clonotype was observed at least ten times. The chain combines TRBV5-1 with TRBJ2-1; 14 bases line up with TRBD2. CDR3 length: 18 residues. Trimming took 3 bases from V and 2 from J; bases not matched to a gene: 7. Germline assignment: CDR1 SGHRS and CDR2 YFSETQ. The CDR3 loop reads CASSSTGTSGGTYNEQFF. Written as DNA, the CDR3 is TGCGCCAGCAGCTCCACCGGGACTAGCGGGGGAACCTACAATGAGCAGTTCTTC.

In this sample, this clonotype turned up many times. V usage is TRBV7-6 and J usage is TRBJ1-2, with D maybe TRBD1 (6 bases). The CDR3 has 15 residues. Deletions cut 1 base from V and 5 bases from J, with 14 bases between. The germline CDR1 and CDR2 sequences are SGHVS and FNYEAQ. The CDR3 sequence: CASSLVAGDSYGYTF. CDR3 DNA: TGTGCCAGCAGCTTAGTGGCAGGGGACTCTTATGGCTACACCTTC.

The rearrangement joins TRBV6-5 to TRBJ1-5; tentatively, D is TRBD1 (5 bases). The germline V and J ends were trimmed by 0 bases and 1 base, with 13 bases remaining between them. Germline loops: CDR1 MNHEY, CDR2 SVGAGI. This CDR3 has 17 residues. CDR3 bases: TGTGCCAGCAGTTACTCGTGGGACGGGATGAGCAATCAGCCCCAGCATTTT. Its protein is CASSYSWDGMSNQPQHF.

There are many counts of this clonotype. The chain combines TRBV28 with TRBJ2-5; 7 bases line up with TRBD2. This CDR3 comprises 14 residues. Trimming cost V 2 bases and J 9 bases; bases outside gene matches: 9. The germline CDR1 and CDR2 sequences are MDHEN and SYDVKM. Here the CDR3 reads CASSLSSPRGAQYF. CDR3 nucleotide sequence: TGTGCCAGCAGTTTAAGTTCACCTCGGGGGGCCCAGTACTTC.

This clonotype was detected ten times or more. This chain links TRBV28 with TRBJ2-1; D not resolved. V was pared by 3 bases and J by 6 bases, with 0 bases between. From germline, CDR1 is MDHEN and CDR2 SYDVKM. The CDR3 runs 10 residues. The CDR3 DNA sequence: TGTGCCAGCAGTTTCAATGAGCAGTTCTTC. As protein: CASSFNEQFF.

By proportion, this clonotype is medium-sized. V is TRBV11-2 and J is TRBJ1-1, with unresolved D. CDR3 length: 14 residues. Germline CDR1 and CDR2: SGHAT and FQNNGV. V lost 3 bases, J lost 5 bases, and 13 bases lay in between. The CDR3: CASSLEEAETEAFF. CDR3 bases: TGTGCCAGCAGCTTGGAGGAGGCAGAAACTGAAGCTTTCTTT.

The chain joins TRBV12-3 or TRBV12-4 to TRBJ1-2, with a tentative D call TRBD1 (6 bases). CDR3 length equals 15 residues. V was shortened by 3 bases and J by 8 bases, with 19 bases between the two germline ends. The DNA of the CDR3 is TGTGCCAGCAGTTTGAGGGGGATGAGGTCTAGAGGCTACACCTTC. Protein sequence: CASSLRGMRSRGYTF.

Many counts were recorded for this clonotype. The chain couples TRBV19 to TRBJ1-2, with D possibly matching TRBD1 (6 bases). Per germline, CDR1 LNHDA and CDR2 SQIVND (reference sequence). The germline V and J ends were trimmed by 5 bases and 2 bases, with 24 bases remaining between them. CDR3 length: 18 amino acids. The CDR3: CASSPYTPRGTVNYGYTF. CDR3 in DNA: TGTGCCAGTAGTCCCTATACCCCCAGGGGAACCGTGAACTATGGCTACACCTTC.

This clonotype was counted only a few times. The J gene is TRBJ1-2, the V gene TRBV28; 9 bases match TRBD1. This CDR3 region has 16 residues. With V trimmed by 7 bases and J by 4 bases, 13 bases remained unmatched. From germline, CDR1 is MDHEN and CDR2 SYDVKM. The CDR3 coding sequence is TGTGCCAGCACTCTTCGGTACAGGGGGCTCGGCTATGGCTACACCTTC. It codes for CASTLRYRGLGYGYTF.

The table lists this clonotype with many counts. In nucleotides, the CDR3 is TGCAGTGCCAGCCTACAGGGAATTTTAAGCTCCTACAATGAGCAGTTCTTC. Protein: CSASLQGILSSYNEQFF. J is TRBJ2-1 and V is TRBV20-1, with D perhaps matching TRBD1 (6 bases). Germline V gene lookup returns CDR1 DFQATT and CDR2 SNEGSKA (reference sequence). The V end lost 6 bases, the J end lost 0 bases, and 21 bases lay between the germline ends. This CDR3 is 17 amino acids long.

This clonotype has at least ten counts. This rearrangement joins TRBV10-3 to TRBJ1-4; the D is unclear. Trimming cost V 3 bases and J 7 bases, with 15 bases left between them. The germline V gene encodes CDR1 ENHRY and CDR2 SYGVKD. CDR3 length equals 15 residues. The CDR3 loop reads CAISETRREPEKLFF. The CDR3 DNA reads as TGTGCCATCAGTGAAACCCGTAGGGAGCCTGAAAAACTGTTTTTT.

In its sample, this clonotype was seen many times. The genes are TRBV7-3 and TRBJ2-7; maybe TRBD1 (6 bases). The CDR3 length is 15 residues. The germline CDR1 and CDR2 sequences are SGHTA and FQGTGA. The V and J ends lost 5 bases and 5 bases respectively, with 19 bases between them. The CDR3: CASSVDGTRRDEQYF. DNA of the CDR3: TGTGCCAGCAGCGTAGACGGGACACGCCGCGACGAGCAGTACTTC.

This clonotype occurred many times. The rearrangement joins TRBV7-8 to TRBJ2-7, with TRBD1 identical over 7 bases. The trim removed 1 base at V and 2 bases at J, leaving 2 bases unmatched. From germline, CDR1 is SGHVS and CDR2 FQNEAQ. CDR3 size: 14 residues. CDR3 region: CASSLVQGAYEQYF. Here the CDR3 DNA reads TGTGCCAGCAGCTTAGTTCAGGGGGCCTACGAGCAGTACTTC.

This clonotype was counted a few times. The chain combines TRBV12-3 or TRBV12-4 with TRBJ1-1, with D unclear. V gave up 4 bases and J gave up 0 bases, with 12 bases separating them. The CDR3 has 15 amino acids. DNA for the CDR3: TGTGCCAGCAGTTCCGGACGTCTGATGAACACTGAAGCTTTCTTT. Translated, it gives CASSSGRLMNTEAFF.

This clonotype came up a few times. The rearrangement links TRBV29-1 to TRBJ2-2; 7 bases line up with TRBD1. The CDR3 contains 15 residues. J was trimmed by 0 bases and V by 7 bases; bases with no gene match: 8. The germline V gene has CDR1 SQVTM and CDR2 ANQGSEA. CDR3 nucleotides: TGCAGCGCTAAATCCGGGACAGCGAACACCGGGGAGCTGTTTTTT. Protein: CSAKSGTANTGELFF.

In its sample, this clonotype was seen many times. The chain employs TRBV9 and TRBJ2-7; D possibly uses TRBD1 or TRBD2 (5 bases each). The length of the CDR3 is 14 residues. Germline-derived CDR1 and CDR2 are SGDLS and YYNGEE. V was cut by 1 base and J by 5 bases, with 13 bases left in between. The CDR3 coding sequence is TGTGCCAGCAGCGTATCCCCAGGGACCCACGAGCAGTACTTC. This encodes CASSVSPGTHEQYF.

There are many counts of this clonotype. The rearrangement joins TRBV20-1 to TRBJ2-1; TRBD2 aligns across 8 bases. V was pared by 3 bases and J by 12 bases, with 13 bases of the junction left unmatched. This CDR3 is 14 amino acids long. Per the germline V gene, CDR1 is DFQATT and CDR2 is SNEGSKA (reference sequence). This CDR3 is CSARPGLGSERQFF. CDR3 DNA sequence: TGCAGTGCTAGGCCGGGACTAGGGTCTGAGAGGCAGTTCTTC.

This clonotype was counted ten times or more. The chain links TRBV5-6 to TRBJ2-1; weak D call: TRBD2 (6 bases). CDR3 length: 14 amino acids. The germline V and J ends were trimmed by 0 bases and 8 bases, with 12 bases remaining between them. The germline CDR1 and CDR2 sequences are SGHDT and YYEEEE. This chain's CDR3 is CASSLAGGEHEQFF. CDR3 nucleotides: TGTGCCAGCAGCTTGGCCGGGGGAGAACATGAGCAGTTCTTC.

In its sample, this clonotype was seen many times. The rearrangement links TRBV12-3 or TRBV12-4 to TRBJ2-1; TRBD2 is a possible D gene (6 bases). V dropped 4 bases and J dropped 7 bases, with 14 bases sitting between them. CDR3 length: 14 amino acids. DNA for the CDR3: TGTGCCAGCAGTTCAACGGGAGTAGTGAATGAGCAGTTCTTC. Translated: CASSSTGVVNEQFF.

This clonotype was detected only a few times. This rearrangement joins TRBV4-3 to TRBJ2-7, with D unresolved. This CDR3 comprises 14 residues. Germline CDR1 LGHNA, CDR2 YSLEER. Deletions cut 1 base from V and 3 bases from J, with 10 bases between. This CDR3 is CASSQGAAGYEQYF. The CDR3 bases are TGCGCCAGCAGCCAAGGTGCAGCAGGCTACGAGCAGTACTTC.

At least ten counts were recorded for this clonotype. This chain joins TRBV20-1 and TRBJ2-1; no definite D call. The CDR3 covers 15 residues. The germline V gene encodes CDR1 DFQATT and CDR2 SNEGSKA (reference sequence). Trimming left V 0 bases short and J 5 bases short, with 14 bases between. The CDR3: CSARDRVIPNNEQFF. The CDR3 nucleotides read TGCAGTGCTAGAGATAGGGTAATTCCGAACAATGAGCAGTTCTTC.

This clonotype has just a few counts. The chain couples TRBV6-2 or TRBV6-3 to TRBJ2-7, with 10 bases aligning to TRBD2. Germline assignment: CDR1 MNHEY and CDR2 SVGEGT. V lost 6 bases, J lost 3 bases, and 8 bases stayed unmatched. This CDR3 has 15 residues. The CDR3 loop reads CASSPGSGGDYEQYF. CDR3 coding DNA: TGTGCCAGCAGCCCCGGCAGCGGGGGGGACTACGAGCAGTACTTC.

At least ten counts were recorded for this clonotype. The genes are TRBV28 and TRBJ1-1; D is ambiguous. V was shortened by 4 bases and J by 4 bases, with 10 bases between the two germline ends. From germline, CDR1 is MDHEN and CDR2 SYDVKM. The CDR3 sequence is 13 residues long. CDR3 DNA: TGTGCCAGCAGTTCTGGCGTGCTCACTGAAGCTTTCTTT. The encoded protein is CASSSGVLTEAFF. The whole variable domain, remainder taken from reference TRBV28 and TRBJ1-1, is DVKVTQSSRYLVKRTGEKVFLECVQDMDHENMFWYRQDPGLGLRLIYFSYDVKMKEKGDIPEGYSVSREKKERFSLILESASTNQTSMYLCASSSGVLTEAFFGQGTRLTVV.

In this sample, this clonotype turned up many times. The chain joins TRBV11-3 to TRBJ2-2; D tentatively fits TRBD1 or TRBD2 (6 bases each). Germline CDR1 and CDR2: SGHNT and YENEEA. CDR3 length: 15 residues. Trimming left V 5 bases short and J 0 bases short, with 10 bases between. CDR3 residues: CASSPGGPNTGELFF. The CDR3 coding sequence is TGTGCCAGCAGCCCCGGGGGCCCGAACACCGGGGAGCTGTTTTTT.

This clonotype has ten or more counts. This sequence joins TRBV5-1 and TRBJ2-2; D perhaps matches TRBD2 (5 bases). This CDR3 is 16 amino acids long. CDR1 and CDR2 from the germline V gene are SGHRS and YFSETQ. V was trimmed by 4 bases and J by 1 base, leaving 14 bases between them. CDR3 residues: CASSNSPGLNTGELFF. The CDR3 DNA reads as TGCGCCAGCAGCAATTCCCCAGGACTGAACACCGGGGAGCTGTTTTTT.